These 28 T cell receptor beta chains were all obtained from the same sample, sequenced in a study of blood T cell repertoires in COVID-19. The table came from immunoSEQ multiplex PCR; TCRdb's copy has only in-frame clones and leaves some out. The table records around 170,000 clones, roughly 81% of them present only once. The sample was peripheral blood. The receptors originated from a woman at least 80 years old with COVID-19, enrolled during active disease.

The V call is TRBV27, the J call TRBJ2-1; 7 nucleotides line up with TRBD1. J was trimmed by 7 bases and V by 5 bases; bases with no gene match: 2. The germline gives CDR1 MNHEY, CDR2 SMNVEV (reference sequence). The CDR3 contains 12 residues. CDR3 sequence (DNA): TGTGCCAGCAGTGACAGGGTAAATGAGCAGTTCTTC. It encodes CASSDRVNEQFF.

The chain employs TRBV11-3 and TRBJ1-6, with D possibly being TRBD1 (6 bases). This CDR3 spans 16 amino acids. Deletions cut 5 bases from V and 1 base from J, with 12 bases between. Germline V gives CDR1 SGHNT, CDR2 YENEEA. The chain's CDR3 is CASSHRDGSYNSPLHF. The CDR3 region has the DNA TGTGCCAGCAGCCACAGGGATGGTTCCTATAATTCACCCCTCCACTTT.

The V and J genes are TRBV28 and TRBJ1-1; TRBD1 matches 7 bases. CDR1 and CDR2 from the germline V gene are MDHEN and SYDVKM. V lost 5 bases and J lost 6; bases outside the gene matches: 6. The CDR3 is made up of 13 amino acids. The CDR3 region is CASSENRGAEAFF. The CDR3 DNA reads as TGTGCCAGCAGTGAGAACAGGGGCGCTGAAGCTTTCTTT. Complete variable domain (other parts from reference TRBV28 and TRBJ1-1): DVKVTQSSRYLVKRTGEKVFLECVQDMDHENMFWYRQDPGLGLRLIYFSYDVKMKEKGDIPEGYSVSREKKERFSLILESASTNQTSMYLCASSENRGAEAFFGQGTRLTVV.

The chain recombines TRBV19 with TRBJ2-1; 8 bases are shared with TRBD2. V lost 7 bases, J lost 4 bases, and 9 bases stayed unmatched. Looked up from germline, CDR1 is LNHDA and CDR2 is SQIVND (reference sequence). This CDR3 region has 15 residues. The CDR3 here is CASTPGLAVYNEQFF. As DNA, the CDR3 is TGTGCCAGTACCCCCGGACTAGCAGTTTACAATGAGCAGTTCTTC.

The rearrangement joins TRBV27 to TRBJ2-7; 8 nucleotides agree with TRBD2. The V segment lost 6 bases and the J segment 2 bases; nucleotides outside the gene matches: 12. The CDR3 spans 16 residues. Germline CDR1 and CDR2: MNHEY and SMNVEV (reference sequence). The CDR3 DNA sequence: TGTGCCAGCAGCTCCTCCGGGGGACTAGGGCCCTACGAGCAGTACTTC. Translated: CASSSSGGLGPYEQYF.

The chain carries TRBV5-1 and TRBJ2-1, with a possible D match to TRBD2 (6 bases). The CDR3 has 16 amino acids. Trimming left V 1 base short and J 0 bases short, with 11 bases between. CDR1 is SGHRS, CDR2 YFSETQ, per germline. Here the CDR3 DNA reads TGCGCCAGCAGCTTGAGCGGGCCGAGCTCCTACAATGAGCAGTTCTTC. Its protein product is CASSLSGPSSYNEQFF.

This clone was detected many times. This chain connects TRBV16 to TRBJ1-1; 7 bases line up with TRBD1. The CDR3 is 17 amino acids. V lost 4 bases and J lost 1; bases outside the gene matches: 12. Germline CDR1 is KGHSY and CDR2 is FQNENV. The CDR3 protein is CASSRANPGQQNTEAFF. The DNA of the CDR3 is TGTGCCAGCAGCCGAGCTAATCCGGGACAGCAGAACACTGAAGCTTTCTTT.

CDR3 residues: CASSLYSASGDDTQYF. Here the CDR3 DNA reads TGTGCCAGCAGCTTGTATTCGGCTAGCGGTGACGATACGCAGTATTTT. The rearrangement links TRBV5-4 to TRBJ2-3; 7 bases line up with TRBD2. Germline trimming cut 1 base from V and 6 bases from J; bases unmatched to any gene: 11. The V gene's germline CDR1 is SGHNT and CDR2 YYREEE (reference sequence). CDR3 length: 16 amino acids.

This clone was counted a single time. The rearrangement links TRBV19 to TRBJ2-3; D may be TRBD1 (6 bases). CDR3 length: 15 amino acids. The germline V gene has CDR1 LNHDA and CDR2 SQIVND (reference sequence). Trimming took 5 bases from V and 2 from J, leaving 14 bases between them. This chain's CDR3 is CASSPGQSPTDTQYF. CDR3 in DNA: TGTGCCAGTAGTCCCGGACAGAGCCCCACAGATACGCAGTATTTT.

The V gene is TRBV27, the J gene TRBJ2-7, with D unresolved. V gave up 6 bases and J gave up 6 bases, with 15 bases separating them. CDR1 is MNHEY, CDR2 SMNVEV, per germline (reference sequence). This CDR3 spans 13 amino acids. In nucleotides, the CDR3 is TGTGCCAGCAGACTATGGCAGACGACCGAGCAGTACTTC. The encoded protein is CASRLWQTTEQYF.

In its sample, this clone was seen once. DNA for the CDR3: TGTGCCAGCAGCCAAGGAACTAGTTGGGTATCCTACAATGAGCAGTTCTTC. It specifies CASSQGTSWVSYNEQFF. V gene TRBV14 combines with J gene TRBJ2-1, with D possibly matching TRBD2 (5 bases). CDR3 size: 17 residues. V gave up 1 base and J gave up 1 base, with 14 bases separating them. CDR1 is SGHDN and CDR2 is FVKESK in the germline V gene.

The V gene is TRBV2, the J gene TRBJ2-7, with TRBD1 as a possible D gene (5 bases). CDR1 and CDR2 (germline): SNHLY, FYNNEI. There are 15 residues in the CDR3. V dropped 1 base and J dropped 3 bases, with 13 bases sitting between them. CDR3 residues: CASSEEGVGHYEQYF. The CDR3 region has the DNA TGTGCCAGCAGTGAAGAAGGTGTTGGACACTACGAGCAGTACTTC.

V is TRBV3-1 (or the pseudogene TRBV3-2) and J is TRBJ2-3; 15 nucleotides line up with TRBD2. After removal of 2 bases from V and 1 base from J, the junction contained 4 bases not matched to a gene. Germline V gives CDR1 LGHDT, CDR2 YNNKEL (reference sequence). CDR3 length equals 18 residues. CDR3 DNA: TGTGCCAGCAGCCAACGGACTAGCGGGAGGGGGGGCACAGATACGCAGTATTTT. As protein: CASSQRTSGRGGTDTQYF.

V usage is TRBV27 and J usage is TRBJ2-7, with 12 nucleotides matching TRBD2. Germline CDR1 reads MNHEY; CDR2 reads SMNVEV (reference sequence). V trimming: 6 bases; J trimming: 6 bases; junction bases outside the gene matches: 9. This CDR3 spans 15 amino acids. CDR3 in amino acids: CASSKWTSGESEQYF. The CDR3, as DNA: TGTGCCAGCAGCAAATGGACTAGCGGGGAAAGCGAGCAGTACTTC.

The chain has TRBV30 and TRBJ1-4; D might be TRBD1 (5 bases). The CDR3 is made up of 12 amino acids. Deletions cut 8 bases from V and 8 bases from J, with 15 bases between. Germline V gene sequence: CDR1 GTSNPN, CDR2 SVGIG (reference sequence). As DNA, the CDR3 is TGTGCCGAGGGAGGGGCAGGGGAAAAACTGTTTTTT. Translating it yields CAEGGAGEKLFF.

This clone was seen a single time. J is TRBJ1-3 and V is TRBV5-1, with a tentative D call TRBD1 (5 bases). The CDR3 is 15 amino acids. V lost 0 bases and J 2 bases, leaving 9 bases between the germline ends. The germline gives CDR1 SGHRS, CDR2 YFSETQ. CDR3: CASSLAGMAGNTIYF. CDR3 coding DNA: TGCGCCAGCAGCTTGGCAGGGATGGCTGGAAACACCATATATTTT.

As concerns this clone: Other DNA sequences from this sample encode an identical CDR3 as well. The J gene is TRBJ1-1, the V gene TRBV7-2; D not resolved. With 4 bases removed from V and 2 bases from J, the gap between germline ends came to 5 bases. The CDR3 has 12 residues. Per germline, CDR1 SGHTA and CDR2 FQGNSA. The CDR3 DNA follows: TGTGCCAGCAGCTCCTACAACACTGAAGCTTTCTTT. Its protein product is CASSSYNTEAFF.

V is TRBV11-1 and J is TRBJ2-7; possible D gene TRBD2, 6 bases. This CDR3 has 14 residues. The germline V gene encodes CDR1 SGHAT and CDR2 FQDESV (reference sequence). V lost 0 bases and J lost 6, with 12 bases in between. The CDR3 nucleotides are TGTGCCAGCAGCTTAGCGCGGGAAATTCGCGAGCAGTACTTC. Protein product: CASSLAREIREQYF. The full variable domain, rest sourced from reference TRBV11-1 and TRBJ2-7, is EAEVAQSPRYKITEKSQAVAFWCDPISGHATLYWYRQILGQGPELLVQFQDESVVDDSQLPKDRFSAERLKGVDSTLKIQPAELGDSAMYLCASSLAREIREQYFGPGTRLTVT.

V and J are TRBV11-3 and TRBJ2-2; tentative D call: TRBD2 (6 bases). The CDR3 totals 15 residues. Germline V gene data show CDR1 as SGHNT and CDR2 as YENEEA. V lost 7 bases and J 4 bases, leaving 16 bases between the germline ends. The CDR3, as DNA: TGTGCCAGCACCATGAGTGGGGGGAGCACCGGGGAGCTGTTTTTT. Translation gives CASTMSGGSTGELFF.

The chain links TRBV29-1 to TRBJ1-2; D ambiguous. CDR1 is SQVTM, CDR2 ANQGSEA, per germline. The CDR3 consists of 12 residues. V was shortened by 3 bases and J by 1 base, with 6 bases between the two germline ends. CDR3: CSVDDNNYGYTF. The CDR3 DNA follows: TGCAGCGTTGACGACAATAACTATGGCTACACCTTC.

This clone was recorded once. V gene TRBV2 combines with J gene TRBJ2-7; 8 nucleotides match TRBD1. V gave up 7 bases and J gave up 4 bases; unmatched junction bases: 3. Looked up from germline, CDR1 is SNHLY and CDR2 is FYNNEI. The CDR3 has 12 residues. The chain's CDR3 is CASIRQGYEQYF. The CDR3 DNA is TGTGCCAGCATTCGACAGGGGTACGAGCAGTACTTC.

The chain has TRBV28 and TRBJ1-4, with D uncertain. The CDR3 contains 14 residues. V was clipped by 0 bases and J by 8 bases, with 10 bases between them. Germline loops: CDR1 MDHEN, CDR2 SYDVKM. The CDR3 here is CASSLWTTQEKLFF. For the CDR3, the DNA is TGTGCCAGCAGTTTATGGACTACCCAAGAAAAACTGTTTTTT.

V gene TRBV19 combines with J gene TRBJ2-7; 7 bases align to TRBD1. CDR1 is LNHDA, CDR2 SQIVND, per germline (reference sequence). The CDR3 has 14 residues. With 9 bases clipped from V and 3 bases from J, the junction kept 11 bases outside the gene matches. For the CDR3, the DNA is TGTGCCAGCTCCCCGACAGGGCTAGACTACGAGCAGTACTTC. Its translation: CASSPTGLDYEQYF.

The chain combines TRBV5-6 with TRBJ2-5, with 9 bases that match TRBD1. V was clipped by 1 base and J by 5 bases; unmatched bases: 9. Germline V gives CDR1 SGHDT, CDR2 YYEEEE. CDR3 length: 16 residues. In DNA form, the CDR3 reads TGTGCCAGCAGCTTGACGGGACAGGGTTTTTCGGAGACCCAGTACTTC. It codes for CASSLTGQGFSETQYF.

The rearrangement joins TRBV24-1 to TRBJ2-1, with TRBD2 matching 7 bases. The V and J ends lost 5 bases and 0 bases, in that order; junction bases with no gene match: 6. The CDR3 length is 16 residues. In germline, CDR1 is KGHDR, CDR2 SFDVKD. This CDR3 reads CATSGASGRSYNEQFF. In DNA, the CDR3 is TGTGCCACCAGTGGTGCTAGCGGACGCTCCTACAATGAGCAGTTCTTC.

This chain connects TRBV14 to TRBJ2-5; TRBD2 agrees at 9 bases. Looked up from germline, CDR1 is SGHDN and CDR2 is FVKESK. V lost 3 bases to trimming and J lost 5 bases; unmatched junction nucleotides: 4. The CDR3 extends over 14 amino acids. Written as DNA, the CDR3 is TGTGCCAGCAGCCAGGGACTAGCTGGGGAGACCCAGTACTTC. This encodes CASSQGLAGETQYF.

V and J are TRBV7-2 and TRBJ1-2, with D perhaps matching TRBD1 (5 bases). Trimming shortened V by 2 bases and J by 5 bases, and 9 bases separated the two germline ends. This CDR3 comprises 13 residues. Germline CDR1 and CDR2: SGHTA and FQGNSA. The chain's CDR3 is CASSLSRDYGYTF. For the CDR3, the DNA is TGTGCCAGCAGCTTATCCAGGGATTATGGCTACACCTTC.

This chain joins TRBV19 and TRBJ1-4; no clear D. This CDR3 region has 15 residues. Trimming cost V 4 bases and J 6 bases, with 15 bases left between them. Per the germline V gene, CDR1 is LNHDA and CDR2 is SQIVND (reference sequence). The CDR3 nucleotides are TGTGCCAGTAGTAGAGGACTCTCCGGGGATGAAAAACTGTTTTTT. Translated, it gives CASSRGLSGDEKLFF.